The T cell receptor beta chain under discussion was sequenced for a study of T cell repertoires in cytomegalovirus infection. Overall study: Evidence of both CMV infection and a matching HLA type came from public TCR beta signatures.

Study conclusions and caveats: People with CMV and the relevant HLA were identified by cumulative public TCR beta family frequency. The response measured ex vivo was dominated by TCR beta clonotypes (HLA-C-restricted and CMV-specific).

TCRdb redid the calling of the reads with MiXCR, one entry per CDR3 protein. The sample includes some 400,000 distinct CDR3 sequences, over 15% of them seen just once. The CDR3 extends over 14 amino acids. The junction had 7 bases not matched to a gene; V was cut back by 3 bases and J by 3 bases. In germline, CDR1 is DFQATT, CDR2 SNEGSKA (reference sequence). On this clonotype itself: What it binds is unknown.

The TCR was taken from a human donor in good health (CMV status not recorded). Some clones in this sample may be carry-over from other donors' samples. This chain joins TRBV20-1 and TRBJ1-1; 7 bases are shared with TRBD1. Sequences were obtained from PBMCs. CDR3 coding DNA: TGCAGTGCTAGGCCCCCAGGGGGGTACACTGAAGCTTTCTTT. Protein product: CSARPPGGYTEAFF.